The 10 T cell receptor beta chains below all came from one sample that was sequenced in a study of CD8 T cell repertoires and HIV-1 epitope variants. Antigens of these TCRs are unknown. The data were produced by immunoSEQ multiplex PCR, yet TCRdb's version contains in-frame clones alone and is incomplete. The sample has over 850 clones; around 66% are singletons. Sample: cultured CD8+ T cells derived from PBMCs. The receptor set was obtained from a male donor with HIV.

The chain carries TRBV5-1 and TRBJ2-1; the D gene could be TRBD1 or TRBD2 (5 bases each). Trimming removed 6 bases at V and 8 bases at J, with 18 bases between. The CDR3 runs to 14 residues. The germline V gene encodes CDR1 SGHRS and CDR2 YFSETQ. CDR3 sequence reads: CASINRDPEYEQFF. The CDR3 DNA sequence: TGCGCCAGCATAAACCGGGACCCTGAGTATGAGCAGTTCTTC. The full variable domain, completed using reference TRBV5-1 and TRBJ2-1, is KAGVTQTPRYLIKTRGQQVTLSCSPISGHRSVSWYQQTPGQGLQFLFEYFSETQRNKGNFPGRFSGRQFSNSRSEMNVSTLELGDSALYLCASINRDPEYEQFFGPGTRLTVL.

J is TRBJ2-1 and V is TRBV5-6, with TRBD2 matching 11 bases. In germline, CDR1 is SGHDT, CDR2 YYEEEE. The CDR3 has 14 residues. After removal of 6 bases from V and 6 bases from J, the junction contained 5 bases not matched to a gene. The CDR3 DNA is TGTGCCAGCACCTATAGCGGGGGGGCCAATGAGCAGTTCTTC. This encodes CASTYSGGANEQFF.

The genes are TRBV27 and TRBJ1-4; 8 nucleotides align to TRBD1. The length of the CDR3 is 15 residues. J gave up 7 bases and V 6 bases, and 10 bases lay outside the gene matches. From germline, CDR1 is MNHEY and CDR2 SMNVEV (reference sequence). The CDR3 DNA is TGTGCCAGCAGCCTACAGGGGGGGATTAGTGAAAAACTGTTTTTT. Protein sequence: CASSLQGGISEKLFF.

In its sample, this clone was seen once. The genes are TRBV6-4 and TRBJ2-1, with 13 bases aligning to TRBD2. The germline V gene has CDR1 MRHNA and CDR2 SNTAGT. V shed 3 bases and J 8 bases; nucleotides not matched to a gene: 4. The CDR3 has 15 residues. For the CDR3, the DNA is TGTGCCAGCAGTGATACTAGCGGGGGGGCCGATGAGCAGTTCTTC. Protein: CASSDTSGGADEQFF.

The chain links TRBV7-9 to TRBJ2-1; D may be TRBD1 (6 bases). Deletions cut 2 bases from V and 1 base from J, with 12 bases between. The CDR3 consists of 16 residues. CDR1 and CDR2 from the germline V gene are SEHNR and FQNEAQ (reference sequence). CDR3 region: CASSLFQGISYNEQFF. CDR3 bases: TGTGCCAGCAGCTTATTCCAGGGGATTTCCTACAATGAGCAGTTCTTC.

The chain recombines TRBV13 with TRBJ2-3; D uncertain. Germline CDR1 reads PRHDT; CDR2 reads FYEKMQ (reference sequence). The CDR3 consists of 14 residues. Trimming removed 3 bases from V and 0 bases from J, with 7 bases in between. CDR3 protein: CASSFRFSTDTQYF. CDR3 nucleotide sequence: TGTGCCAGCAGCTTTCGGTTTAGCACAGATACGCAGTATTTT.

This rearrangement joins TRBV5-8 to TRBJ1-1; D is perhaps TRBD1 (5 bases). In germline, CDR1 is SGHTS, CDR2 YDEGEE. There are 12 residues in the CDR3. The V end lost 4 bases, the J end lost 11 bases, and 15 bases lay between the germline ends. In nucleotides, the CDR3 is TGTGCCAGCAGCCCTAGCAGGGAGGAGGCTTTCTTT. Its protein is CASSPSREEAFF.

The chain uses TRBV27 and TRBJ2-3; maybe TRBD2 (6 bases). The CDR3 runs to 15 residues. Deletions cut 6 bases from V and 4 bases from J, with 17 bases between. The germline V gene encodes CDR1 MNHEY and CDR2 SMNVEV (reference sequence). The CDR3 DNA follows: TGTGCCAGCAGGTTCGGGGCGGGAAGGCCAGATACGCAGTATTTT. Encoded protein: CASRFGAGRPDTQYF.

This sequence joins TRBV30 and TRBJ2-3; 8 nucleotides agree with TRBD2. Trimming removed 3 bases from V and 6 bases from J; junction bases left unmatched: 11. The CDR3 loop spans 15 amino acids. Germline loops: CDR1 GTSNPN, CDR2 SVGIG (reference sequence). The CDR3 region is CAWSGGADPPDTQYF. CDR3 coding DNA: TGTGCCTGGAGCGGGGGGGCGGATCCCCCGGATACGCAGTATTTT.

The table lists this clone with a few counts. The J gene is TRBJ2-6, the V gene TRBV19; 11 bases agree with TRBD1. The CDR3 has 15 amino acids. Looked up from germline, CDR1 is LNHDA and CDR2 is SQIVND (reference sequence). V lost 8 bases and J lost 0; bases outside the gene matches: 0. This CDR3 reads CASGTGGSGANVLTF. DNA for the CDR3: TGTGCCAGTGGGACAGGGGGCTCTGGGGCCAACGTCCTGACTTTC.